Sequencing of this T cell receptor beta chain was carried out in a study of identical twins. Study outcomes and limitations: The study found weaker excess twin sharing in beta out-of-frame sequences. Carriage of fewer insertions was seen in abundant cord blood beta clonotypes, whereas memory repertoires showed none.

cDNA molecules carried unique molecular identifiers, and template switching added a universal primer site. Each CDR3 protein gets one entry after TCRdb re-called the 5' RACE reads with MiXCR. The sample holds roughly 250,000 distinct CDR3 sequences, about 7.3% seen once. Germline V lookup: CDR1 SGHAT, CDR2 FQNNGV. The V and J ends lost 0 bases and 0 bases respectively, with 14 bases between them. The CDR3 spans 17 residues. In regard to this clonotype: The antigen is not known.

The same data also contributed to another study, on yellow fever vaccine responses in identical twins.

The specimen was memory (CD45RO+) T cells sorted from blood. V gene TRBV11-2 combines with J gene TRBJ1-1, with D perhaps matching TRBD1 (5 bases). The sequence came from a young woman in good health. The CDR3 reads CASSLDPRERLNTEAFF. The CDR3, as DNA: TGTGCCAGCAGCTTAGATCCCAGGGAGAGGTTGAACACTGAAGCTTTCTTT.